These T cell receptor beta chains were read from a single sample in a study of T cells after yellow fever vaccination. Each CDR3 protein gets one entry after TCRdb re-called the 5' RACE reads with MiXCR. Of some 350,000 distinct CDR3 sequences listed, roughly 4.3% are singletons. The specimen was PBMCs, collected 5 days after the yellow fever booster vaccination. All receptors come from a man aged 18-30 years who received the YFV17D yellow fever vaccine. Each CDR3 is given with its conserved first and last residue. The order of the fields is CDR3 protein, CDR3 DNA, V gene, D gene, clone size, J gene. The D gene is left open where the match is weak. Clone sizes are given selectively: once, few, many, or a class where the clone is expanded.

CASSQWGSSYNEQFF,TGCGCCAGCAGCCAATGGGGTAGCTCCTACAATGAGCAGTTCTTC,TRBV4-1,.,few,TRBJ2-1
CASSSQRGAASKDQFF,TGTGCCAGCAGCTCCCAGAGGGGGGCCGCATCCAAGGACCAGTTCTTC,TRBV7-2,.,many,TRBJ2-1
CASSERGGPGELFF,TGTGCCAGCAGTGAGAGGGGGGGACCCGGGGAGCTGTTTTTT,TRBV2,.,few,TRBJ2-2
CATSDRLGAEQFF,TGTGCCACCAGTGATAGGCTAGGCGCTGAGCAGTTCTTC,TRBV24-1,.,few,TRBJ2-1
CASGRGRSGANVLTF,TGTGCTAGTGGGAGAGGTCGCTCTGGGGCCAACGTCCTGACTTTC,TRBV12-5,.,.,TRBJ2-6
CSVELAESSSYNEQFF,TGCAGCGTTGAATTGGCGGAGAGTAGCTCCTACAATGAGCAGTTCTTC,TRBV29-1,.,few,TRBJ2-1
CASSPIQGETQYF,TGTGCCAGCAGCCCCATACAGGGAGAGACCCAGTACTTC,TRBV7-3,.,few,TRBJ2-5
CASSRGTAKNIQYF,TGTGCCAGCAGCCGGGGTACCGCCAAAAACATTCAGTACTTC,TRBV12-3/TRBV12-4,.,many,TRBJ2-4
CSARGQGETQYF,TGCAGTGCTAGAGGACAGGGTGAGACCCAGTACTTC,TRBV20-1,TRBD1,few,TRBJ2-5
CASSQLAGGSTDTQYF,TGTGCCAGCAGCCAACTAGCGGGGGGAAGTACAGATACGCAGTATTTT,TRBV7-3,TRBD2,many,TRBJ2-3
CSVELASFPYSGANVLTF,TGCAGCGTTGAATTGGCCAGCTTCCCTTACTCTGGGGCCAACGTCCTGACTTTC,TRBV29-1,.,few,TRBJ2-6
CASSLGLGTTSISYNEQFF,TGTGCCAGCAGCTTAGGGTTGGGGACCACCTCTATCTCCTACAATGAGCAGTTCTTC,TRBV11-2,.,few,TRBJ2-1
CSVVPRFAEAFF,TGCAGCGTTGTCCCGAGATTCGCTGAAGCTTTCTTT,TRBV29-1,.,many,TRBJ1-1